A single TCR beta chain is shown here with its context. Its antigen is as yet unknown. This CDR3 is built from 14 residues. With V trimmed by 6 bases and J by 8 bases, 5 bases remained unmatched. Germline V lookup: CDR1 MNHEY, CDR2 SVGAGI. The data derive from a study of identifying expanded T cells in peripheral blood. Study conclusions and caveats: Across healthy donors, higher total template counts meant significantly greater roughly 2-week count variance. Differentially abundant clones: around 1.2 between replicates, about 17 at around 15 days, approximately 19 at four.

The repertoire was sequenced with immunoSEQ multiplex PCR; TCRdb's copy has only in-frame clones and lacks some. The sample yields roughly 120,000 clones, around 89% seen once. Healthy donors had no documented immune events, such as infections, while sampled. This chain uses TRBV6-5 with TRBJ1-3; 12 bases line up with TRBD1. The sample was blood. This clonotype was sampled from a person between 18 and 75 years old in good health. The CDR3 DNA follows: TGTGCCAGCAGCTCGGGACAGGGGGCGGACACCATATATTTT. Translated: CASSSGQGADTIYF.